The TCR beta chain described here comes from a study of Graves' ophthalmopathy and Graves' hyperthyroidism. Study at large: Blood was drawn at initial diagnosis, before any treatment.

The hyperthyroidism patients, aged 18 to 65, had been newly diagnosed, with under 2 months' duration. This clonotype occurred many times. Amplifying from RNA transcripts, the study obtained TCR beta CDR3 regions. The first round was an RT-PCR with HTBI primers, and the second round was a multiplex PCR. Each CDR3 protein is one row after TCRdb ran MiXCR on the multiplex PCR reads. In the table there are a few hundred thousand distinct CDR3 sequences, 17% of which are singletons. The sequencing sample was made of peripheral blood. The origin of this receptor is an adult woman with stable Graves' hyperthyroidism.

As DNA, the CDR3 is TGTGCCAGCAGTGAATACCGACAGGGGGAAACTGAAGCTTTCTTT. Translating gives CASSEYRQGETEAFF. The V and J genes are TRBV2 and TRBJ1-1; 9 bases agree with TRBD1. The CDR3 is 15 amino acids. Germline V CDR1 and CDR2: SNHLY, FYNNEI. V was pared by 2 bases and J by 5 bases, with 6 bases of the junction left unmatched.